This passage covers 22 T cell receptor beta chains from one sample sequenced in a study of monozygotic twins with cystic fibrosis. Clones were read by immunoSEQ multiplex PCR, and TCRdb kept only the in-frame ones, dropping some. The table records around 30,000 clones, 90% of them present only once. Sequencing was performed on blood. Receptors were obtained from a girl aged 2 to 9 with cystic fibrosis.

The chain joins TRBV5-5 to TRBJ1-2; D is perhaps TRBD1 (5 bases). This CDR3 is built from 13 residues. The germline gives CDR1 SGHKS, CDR2 YYEKEE (reference sequence). Trimming shortened V by 0 bases and J by 6 bases, and 9 bases separated the two germline ends. CDR3 nucleotide sequence: TGTGCCAGCAGCTTGGCCCCGGGGGATGGCTACACCTTC. Translated, it gives CASSLAPGDGYTF.

The chain combines TRBV29-1 with TRBJ1-1; the D gene is possibly TRBD1 (5 bases). Germline V gene sequence: CDR1 SQVTM, CDR2 ANQGSEA. V lost 3 bases and J 1 base, leaving 15 bases between the germline ends. The CDR3 is made up of 15 amino acids. The DNA for the CDR3 is TGCAGCGTTGATCAGCCAGGGACCCCGAACACTGAAGCTTTCTTT. Protein: CSVDQPGTPNTEAFF. Together with reference TRBV29-1 and TRBJ1-1, the CDR3 gives the full variable domain: SAVISQKPSRDICQRGTSLTIQCQVDSQVTMMFWYRQQPGQSLTLIATANQGSEATYESGFVIDKFPISRPNLTFSTLTVSNMSPEDSSIYLCSVDQPGTPNTEAFFGQGTRLTVV.

This chain connects TRBV11-3 to TRBJ2-5; 7 nucleotides agree with TRBD1. Trimming cost V 5 bases and J 3 bases; bases outside gene matches: 9. Looked up from germline, CDR1 is SGHNT and CDR2 is YENEEA. This CDR3 is built from 15 residues. This CDR3 reads CASSPGQARKETQYF. In DNA form, the CDR3 reads TGTGCCAGCAGCCCCGGACAGGCCCGAAAAGAGACCCAGTACTTC.

The V gene is TRBV2, the J gene TRBJ2-2; D is possibly TRBD1 or TRBD2 (5 bases each). Per the germline V gene, CDR1 is SNHLY and CDR2 is FYNNEI. This CDR3 is built from 15 residues. The V end lost 5 bases, the J end lost 6 bases, and 16 bases lay between the germline ends. The CDR3 bases are TGTGCCAGCAGTCGGGACCGGTCGACCGCCGGGGAGCTGTTTTTT. Translation: CASSRDRSTAGELFF.

The rearrangement uses TRBV5-4 and TRBJ1-2; 7 bases are a match to TRBD1. This CDR3 is built from 15 residues. The germline gives CDR1 SGHNT, CDR2 YYREEE (reference sequence). J was trimmed by 3 bases and V by 4 bases; bases with no gene match: 9. This CDR3 reads CASSVDGTAYYGYTF. DNA of the CDR3: TGTGCCAGCAGCGTCGACGGGACAGCCTACTATGGCTACACCTTC.

The chain couples TRBV15 to TRBJ1-5, with D possibly TRBD1 on 6 matching bases. Trimming removed 6 bases at V and 0 bases at J, with 12 bases between. The germline gives CDR1 LNHNV, CDR2 YYDKDF (reference sequence). This CDR3 spans 15 amino acids. The CDR3 is CATSVTGNSNQPQHF. In DNA form, the CDR3 reads TGTGCCACCAGTGTAACAGGGAATAGCAATCAGCCCCAGCATTTT. The variable domain in full, with the rest retrieved from reference TRBV15 and TRBJ1-5, is DAMVIQNPRYQVTQFGKPVTLSCSQTLNHNVMYWYQQKSSQAPKLLFHYYDKDFNNEADTPDNFQSRRPNTSFCFLDIRSPGLGDTAMYLCATSVTGNSNQPQHFGDGTRLSIL.

The chain has TRBV7-3 and TRBJ2-1; 12 bases align to TRBD2. The J segment lost 0 bases and the V segment lost 5 bases, leaving 8 bases of the junction unmatched. This CDR3 spans 18 amino acids. CDR1 is SGHTA, CDR2 FQGTGA, per germline. CDR3 sequence (DNA): TGTGCCAGCAGCCTCCTAGCGGGGGGGATAAGCTCCTACAATGAGCAGTTCTTC. This translates into CASSLLAGGISSYNEQFF.

The chain couples TRBV10-3 to TRBJ1-2, with 10 bases matching TRBD1. CDR1 and CDR2 from the germline V gene are ENHRY and SYGVKD. The CDR3 runs to 14 residues. V lost 4 bases, J lost 4 bases, and 3 bases stayed unmatched. This CDR3 is CAISVGQGGYGYTF. The CDR3 region has the DNA TGTGCCATCAGTGTCGGACAGGGGGGCTATGGCTACACCTTC.

The chain carries TRBV5-1 and TRBJ1-4; D gene ambiguous. The CDR3 runs to 14 residues. Germline loops: CDR1 SGHRS, CDR2 YFSETQ. The V and J ends lost 0 bases and 0 bases respectively, with 3 bases between them. CDR3 nucleotides: TGCGCCAGCAGCTTGGGGCCAACTAATGAAAAACTGTTTTTT. Residues: CASSLGPTNEKLFF.

This sequence joins TRBV7-8 and TRBJ1-4; 9 bases are a match to TRBD1. The CDR3 loop spans 15 amino acids. Germline CDR1 and CDR2: SGHVS and FQNEAQ. Trimming cost V 5 bases and J 8 bases; bases outside gene matches: 9. Here the CDR3 reads CASSRYRGRREKLFF. In nucleotides, the CDR3 is TGTGCCAGCAGCCGCTACAGGGGGCGGCGAGAAAAACTGTTTTTT.

This chain joins TRBV7-9 and TRBJ1-3; D gene uncertain. V shed 2 bases and J shed 0 bases, with 17 bases lying between them. This CDR3 contains 18 residues. Germline assignment: CDR1 SEHNR and CDR2 FQNEAQ (reference sequence). CDR3 loop: CASSLTPGRRNSGNTIYF. CDR3 sequence (DNA): TGTGCCAGCAGCTTAACCCCTGGGAGACGGAACTCTGGAAACACCATATATTTT.

This sequence joins TRBV6-1 and TRBJ1-1; the D is unclear. The V gene lost 2 bases and the J gene lost 7 bases, with 8 bases spanning the gap. The CDR3 totals 12 residues. The V gene's germline CDR1 is MNHNS and CDR2 SASEGT. In nucleotides, the CDR3 is TGTGCCAGCAGTGAATGGGGTAGTGAAGCTTTCTTT. Its protein product is CASSEWGSEAFF.

This chain links TRBV5-1 with TRBJ1-6, with no clear D. Trimming left V 2 bases short and J 9 bases short, with 12 bases between. The CDR3 runs 14 residues. Germline V gene lookup returns CDR1 SGHRS and CDR2 YFSETQ. The CDR3 is CASSLGGSGSPLHF. The CDR3 coding sequence is TGCGCCAGCAGCTTAGGAGGGAGCGGTTCACCCCTCCACTTT.

The rearrangement uses TRBV7-9 and TRBJ2-5, with 9 bases matching TRBD2. The ends lost 1 base at V and 3 bases at J; junction bases unmatched: 0. The germline CDR1 and CDR2 sequences are SEHNR and FQNEAQ (reference sequence). The CDR3 extends over 14 amino acids. The CDR3 DNA follows: TGTGCCAGCAGCTTAGAGCGGGGGGAAGAGACCCAGTACTTC. It translates to CASSLERGEETQYF.

The chain joins TRBV18 to TRBJ1-5; D not certain. The CDR3 totals 15 residues. Germline values: CDR1 KGHSH, CDR2 LQKENI. V shed 5 bases and J shed 2 bases, with 13 bases lying between them. CDR3 amino acids: CASSFRGDGNQPQHF. The CDR3, as DNA: TGTGCCAGCTCATTCCGGGGTGATGGCAATCAGCCCCAGCATTTT.

DNA for the CDR3: TGCGCCAGCAGCTTGAGCCAGGGAAATGGCTACACCTTC. Protein sequence: CASSLSQGNGYTF. V usage is TRBV5-1 and J usage is TRBJ1-2, with D possibly being TRBD1 (5 bases). From germline, CDR1 is SGHRS and CDR2 YFSETQ. V lost 1 base and J lost 6, with 10 bases in between. This CDR3 has 13 residues.

J is TRBJ2-7 and V is TRBV5-1; no reliable D call. This CDR3 is built from 14 residues. Looked up from germline, CDR1 is SGHRS and CDR2 is YFSETQ. V was shortened by 0 bases and J by 2 bases, with 9 bases between the two germline ends. DNA for the CDR3: TGCGCCAGCAGCTTGGTTGTTAGTCCCTACGAGCAGTACTTC. This gives the protein CASSLVVSPYEQYF.

This rearrangement joins TRBV19 to TRBJ1-1; 9 nucleotides agree with TRBD1. With 6 bases clipped from V and 2 bases from J, the junction kept 16 bases outside the gene matches. Germline CDR1 reads LNHDA; CDR2 reads SQIVND (reference sequence). This CDR3 region has 18 residues. The CDR3 DNA is TGTGCCAGTAGGAGAGGGACAGGGAGACCCCGACTTAACACTGAAGCTTTCTTT. It translates to CASRRGTGRPRLNTEAFF.

The CDR3 coding sequence is TGCGCCAGCAGCCAAGATAACGGGGCGGGTGGCTACACCTTC. The encoded protein is CASSQDNGAGGYTF. The chain combines TRBV4-3 with TRBJ1-2; maybe TRBD1 (5 bases). The germline gives CDR1 LGHNA, CDR2 YSLEER. This CDR3 is built from 14 residues. V was clipped by 0 bases and J by 7 bases, with 12 bases between them.

The V and J genes are TRBV5-4 and TRBJ2-1, with D perhaps matching TRBD1 or TRBD2 (5 bases each). This CDR3 has 15 residues. Trimming removed 4 bases from V and 2 bases from J, with 13 bases in between. Germline V gene data show CDR1 as SGHNT and CDR2 as YYREEE (reference sequence). CDR3 in DNA: TGTGCCAGCAGCCGAGGGACGGCAGCCTACAATGAGCAGTTCTTC. Protein sequence: CASSRGTAAYNEQFF.

This clone was found a few times. The rearrangement links TRBV30 to TRBJ2-7, with 7 bases lining up with TRBD1. The ends lost 2 bases at V and 3 bases at J; junction bases unmatched: 7. Germline V gene sequence: CDR1 GTSNPN, CDR2 SVGIG (reference sequence). The CDR3 length is 14 residues. Written as DNA, the CDR3 is TGTGCCTGGAGTTTAGGGGGCGAGATCTACGAGCAGTACTTC. It is translated as CAWSLGGEIYEQYF.

The chain joins TRBV7-9 to TRBJ2-7, with unresolved D. The CDR3 consists of 12 residues. Trimming stripped 2 bases from V and 1 base from J, with 3 bases between. Germline V gene sequence: CDR1 SEHNR, CDR2 FQNEAQ (reference sequence). The CDR3 coding sequence is TGTGCCAGCAGCTTACCTTCCTACGAGCAGTACTTC. Translation gives CASSLPSYEQYF.